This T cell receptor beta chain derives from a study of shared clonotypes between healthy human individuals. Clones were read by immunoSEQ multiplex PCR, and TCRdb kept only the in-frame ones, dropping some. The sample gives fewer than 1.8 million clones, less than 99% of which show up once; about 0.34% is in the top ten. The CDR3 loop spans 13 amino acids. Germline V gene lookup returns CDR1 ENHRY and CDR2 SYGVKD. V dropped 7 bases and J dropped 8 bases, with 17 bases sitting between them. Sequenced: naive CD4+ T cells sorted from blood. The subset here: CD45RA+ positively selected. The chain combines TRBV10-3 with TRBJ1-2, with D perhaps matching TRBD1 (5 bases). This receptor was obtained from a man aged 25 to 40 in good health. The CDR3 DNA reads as TGTGCCATCACTTCGAGCAGGGAAGGAGGCTACACCTTC. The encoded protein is CAITSSREGGYTF.